A selection of T cell receptor beta chains follows, all from one sample in a study of T cell responses to AZD1222 COVID-19 vaccine. Produced via immunoSEQ multiplex PCR; TCRdb's table is partial and in-frame only. The sample consists of around 97,000 clones, roughly nine tenths of them appearing once. The specimen was peripheral blood, collected on day 0 of AZD1222 vaccination. The receptors here all came from an adult in good health. Each CDR3 is given with its conserved first and last residue. A D gene is named only where the DNA matches it firmly. Size values are once, few and many counts, or a class for expanded clones, and some rows have none.

TGTGCCAGTAGTATTTTGGGGGAGTCGGATACGCAGTATTTT | CASSILGESDTQYF | . | TRBJ2-3 | TRBV19 | .
TGTGCCATCAGTGCCAAGATACTAGCGGGAGGGCCCTACGAGCAGTACTTC | CAISAKILAGGPYEQYF | . | TRBJ2-7 | TRBV10-3 | TRBD2
TGTGCCAGCAGCTTAATGGCGGGGACTGGGGCCAACGTCCTGACTTTC | CASSLMAGTGANVLTF | . | TRBJ2-6 | TRBV7-8 | .
TGTGCCAGCAGCTCAGGACAGCTCAGCTATACAACTAATGAAAAACTGTTTTTT | CASSSGQLSYTTNEKLFF | . | TRBJ1-4 | TRBV7-2 | .
TGTGCCAGCAGCCATCCTGACAGGGCCCTAAATCAGCCCCAGCATTTT | CASSHPDRALNQPQHF | . | TRBJ1-5 | TRBV5-8 | TRBD1
TGTGCCAGCAGCTTCAACAGGGGGTCGGCCCAGCATTTT | CASSFNRGSAQHF | . | TRBJ1-5 | TRBV7-2 | TRBD1
TGTGCCACCGCGGGACAGTCCACAGATACGCAGTATTTT | CATAGQSTDTQYF | once | TRBJ2-3 | TRBV24-1 | .
TGTGCCACATCCCCCCGTGAAGACTATGGCTACACCTTC | CATSPREDYGYTF | few | TRBJ1-2 | TRBV10-3 | .
TGTGCCAGCAGCTATTTGGGTCGACAGGGAAACACTGAAGCTTTCTTT | CASSYLGRQGNTEAFF | once | TRBJ1-1 | TRBV7-9 | TRBD1
TGTGCCAGCAGCCCCGGCGGACAGGGAGTGAACACTGAAGCTTTCTTT | CASSPGGQGVNTEAFF | . | TRBJ1-1 | TRBV11-1 | TRBD1
TGTGCCAGCAGTTTAACAGGAAGCACCGCTAACTATGGCTACACCTTC | CASSLTGSTANYGYTF | . | TRBJ1-2 | TRBV27 | .
TGCGCCAGCAGGCCCGGGCGGGGCTCCTACGAGCAGTACTTC | CASRPGRGSYEQYF | . | TRBJ2-7 | TRBV5-1 | .
TGCGCCAGCAGCTCCGGACTAGCGCTAAGCACAGATACGCAGTATTTT | CASSSGLALSTDTQYF | . | TRBJ2-3 | TRBV5-1 | TRBD2
TGTGCCAGCAGCAAAATTAACCGGGGGCCGGGGACCTACGAGCAGTACTTC | CASSKINRGPGTYEQYF | . | TRBJ2-7 | TRBV21-1 | .
TGTGCCAGCTCACCACCGCCTTTGGGGACAGCCCACGAGCAGTACTTC | CASSPPPLGTAHEQYF | . | TRBJ2-7 | TRBV18 | TRBD1
TGTGCCAGCAGCTACGGAACAACCTACGAGCAGTACTTC | CASSYGTTYEQYF | . | TRBJ2-7 | TRBV11-2 | .
TGTGCCAGCAGCGTAGGGCTACATAGCTCCTACGAGCAGTACTTC | CASSVGLHSSYEQYF | few | TRBJ2-7 | TRBV9 | .
TGTGCCAGCAGCTCCACGGTGGAGACCCAGTACTTC | CASSSTVETQYF | once | TRBJ2-5 | TRBV9 | .
TGTGCCAGCAAGCTGGGACAGCTAACCGGGGAGCTGTTTTTT | CASKLGQLTGELFF | . | TRBJ2-2 | TRBV28 | TRBD1
TGCGCCAGCAGCCAAGAGAGTTGGCCATACGGTCCAGATACGCAGTATTTT | CASSQESWPYGPDTQYF | once | TRBJ2-3 | TRBV4-3 | .
TGTGCCAGCAGTGGCAGGGTTTCATCTCAGCCCCAGCATTTT | CASSGRVSSQPQHF | . | TRBJ1-5 | TRBV28 | .
TGTGCCAGCAGTTCCGCCGCCTCTGGAAACACCATATATTTT | CASSSAASGNTIYF | . | TRBJ1-3 | TRBV28 | .
TGTGCCAGCAGTCCCGACAGACTGAACACTGAAGCTTTCTTT | CASSPDRLNTEAFF | . | TRBJ1-1 | TRBV2 | .
TGTGCCAGCATGGACAGGGTTAATGAAAAACTGTTTTTT | CASMDRVNEKLFF | . | TRBJ1-4 | TRBV2 | TRBD1
TGTGCCACCAGTGATTCGGACAGGCACAATCAGCCCCAGCATTTT | CATSDSDRHNQPQHF | . | TRBJ1-5 | TRBV24-1 | TRBD1
TGTGCCAGCAGCTCGGGGGTAGGGGCTAATCAGCCCCAGCATTTT | CASSSGVGANQPQHF | . | TRBJ1-5 | TRBV7-9 | .
TGTGCCAGCAGCTTCCGGAGAGAGAAAACCTACGAGCAGTACTTC | CASSFRREKTYEQYF | . | TRBJ2-7 | TRBV5-6 | .
TGTGCCAGCAGCTTAGAGGGGGGAGGGAACTACGAGCAGTACTTC | CASSLEGGGNYEQYF | . | TRBJ2-7 | TRBV7-8 | .
TGTGCCAGCAGCCAAGGGTACGAGCAGTACTTC | CASSQGYEQYF | . | TRBJ2-7 | TRBV3-1/TRBV3-2 | .
TGTGCCAGCAGAGTGGTTATCAGTTCCCTGGGGCCCCAGCATTTT | CASRVVISSLGPQHF | once | TRBJ1-5 | TRBV6-5 | .
TGTGCCAGTAGGAACGGACAGTTTAGCAATCAGCCCCAGCATTTT | CASRNGQFSNQPQHF | . | TRBJ1-5 | TRBV19 | .
TGTGCCTGGACGGGTACCTACGAGCAGTACTTC | CAWTGTYEQYF | . | TRBJ2-7 | TRBV30 | .
TGTGCCAGCAGTTACTCTCCTAGGGGCTCCTACGAGCAGTACTTC | CASSYSPRGSYEQYF | once | TRBJ2-7 | TRBV6-5 | .